Below, 5 T cell receptor beta chains from the same sample are listed, as sequenced in a study of blood T cell repertoires in COVID-19. Profiled with immunoSEQ multiplex PCR; TCRdb holds only in-frame clones, not every one. This sample yields around 19,000 clones, of which around 83% are seen a single time; approximately 11% belongs to the top ten. The sequencing sample was made of peripheral blood. The receptors shown here come from a human donor in a cohort sampled during active COVID-19.

CDR3 sequence: CASSSVRQPQHF. Here the CDR3 DNA reads TGTGCCAGCAGCTCCGTCCGGCAGCCCCAGCATTTT. The gene calls are TRBV28 and TRBJ1-5; D is unclear. V lost 6 bases and J lost 7, with 10 bases in between. This CDR3 region has 12 residues. CDR1 is MDHEN, CDR2 SYDVKM, per germline.

This CDR3 is CASSSILAASSYEQYF. The CDR3 DNA is TGTGCCAGCAGTTCAATACTAGCGGCGAGCTCCTACGAGCAGTACTTC. This chain connects TRBV27 to TRBJ2-7; TRBD2 matches at 8 bases. CDR3 length equals 16 residues. V shed 4 bases and J 0 bases; nucleotides not matched to a gene: 8. Germline CDR1 reads MNHEY; CDR2 reads SMNVEV (reference sequence).

This chain connects TRBV6-5 to TRBJ2-7, with 8 positions matching TRBD2. Per germline, CDR1 MNHEY and CDR2 SVGAGI. V lost 5 bases, J lost 2 bases, and 5 bases stayed unmatched. The CDR3 length is 14 residues. The CDR3 loop is CASSPLAGPYEQYF. The CDR3 region has the DNA TGTGCCAGCAGTCCCTTAGCGGGACCCTACGAGCAGTACTTC.

J is TRBJ1-2 and V is TRBV19; unclear D gene. Per germline, CDR1 LNHDA and CDR2 SQIVND (reference sequence). The CDR3 loop spans 13 amino acids. Between the trimmed V and J ends, which lost 10 bases and 4 bases, there was a span of 16 bases. The CDR3 DNA reads TGTGCCACCGCCAGGTGGGGAGCCTATGGCTACACCTTC. This encodes CATARWGAYGYTF.

The rearrangement links TRBV28 to TRBJ1-1; 7 bases are shared with TRBD1. Per germline, CDR1 MDHEN and CDR2 SYDVKM. Trimming cost V 9 bases and J 6 bases; bases outside gene matches: 13. The CDR3 spans 14 residues. The CDR3 nucleotides read TGTGCCAGTCCCCCGACAGGGCTGGGTGCTGAAGCTTTCTTT. Translated: CASPPTGLGAEAFF.